The T cell receptor (beta chain) described here comes from a study of T cells expressing NK-cell markers. One entry per CDR3 protein, without DNA, is what TCRdb gives after re-calling the 5' RACE reads. This sample's clone table lists roughly 450,000 distinct CDR3 sequences. CDR1 is LGHDT, CDR2 YNNKEL, per germline (reference sequence). This CDR3 region has 16 residues. This TCR came from a woman between 50 and 59 years old in good health. What was sequenced was blood T cells: a sorted CD56 or NKG2C T cell subset, CD4+ or CD8+ T cells, or bulk PBMC T cells (not recorded which). The V and J genes are TRBV3-1 and TRBJ1-1. CDR3 in amino acids: CASSQYTGLTNTEAFF.